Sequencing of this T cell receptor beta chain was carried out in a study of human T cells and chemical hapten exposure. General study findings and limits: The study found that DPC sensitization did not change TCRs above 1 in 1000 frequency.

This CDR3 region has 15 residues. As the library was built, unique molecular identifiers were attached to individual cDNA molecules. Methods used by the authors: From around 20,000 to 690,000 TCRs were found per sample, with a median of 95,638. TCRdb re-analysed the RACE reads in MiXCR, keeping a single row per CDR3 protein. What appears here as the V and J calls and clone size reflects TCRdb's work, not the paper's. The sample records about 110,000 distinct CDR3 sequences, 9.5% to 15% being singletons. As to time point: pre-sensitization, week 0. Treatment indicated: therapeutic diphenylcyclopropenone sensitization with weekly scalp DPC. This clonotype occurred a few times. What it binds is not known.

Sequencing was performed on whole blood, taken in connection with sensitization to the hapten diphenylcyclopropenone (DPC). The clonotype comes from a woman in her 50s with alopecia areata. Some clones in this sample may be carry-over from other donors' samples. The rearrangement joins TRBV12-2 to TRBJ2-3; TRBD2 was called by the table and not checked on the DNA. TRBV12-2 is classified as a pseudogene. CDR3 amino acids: CASRSERGVIDTQYF. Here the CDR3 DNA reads TGTGCAAGTCGCTCGGAGCGGGGGGTGATAGATACGCAGTATTTT.